This TCR beta chain originates from a study of OX40 agonist ivuxolimab in advanced cancers. Profiling relied on immunoSEQ multiplex PCR, and the TCRdb table lists in-frame clones only, not all of them. The top ten hold about 15% of the sample, which has about 71,000 clones, over 90% seen once. This material consisted of CD4+ or CD8+ T cells sorted from blood, taken in a trial of the OX40 agonist ivuxolimab. The clonotype was recovered from an adult with an advanced solid tumor such as melanoma, head and neck, liver or kidney cancer.

The CDR3 region has the DNA TGTGCCAGCAGACCGGACAGGGACGAGCAGTACTTC. This translates into CASRPDRDEQYF. V gene TRBV7-9 combines with J gene TRBJ2-7; 8 nucleotides agree with TRBD1. This CDR3 has 12 amino acids. J was trimmed by 5 bases and V by 6 bases; bases with no gene match: 3. From germline, CDR1 is SEHNR and CDR2 FQNEAQ (reference sequence).